The next 23 T cell receptor beta chains were all read from a single sample in a study of long-term antiretroviral therapy in people with HIV. At the survey level, the v3.0 immunoSEQ assay was run. Measured with immunoSEQ multiplex PCR; TCRdb has only the in-frame clones, and not every one. The profile covers approximately 24,000 clones, with around 88% appearing a single time and about 5% taken by the ten largest. The sequenced sample was unsorted PBMCs, obtained about 4.3 years after starting antiretroviral therapy. These receptors were collected from a man aged 30-40 years with HIV.

The rearrangement joins TRBV9 to TRBJ1-2; 7 bases are a match to TRBD1. The CDR3 covers 15 residues. Germline CDR1 is SGDLS and CDR2 is YYNGEE. The J segment lost 1 base and the V segment lost 3 bases, leaving 6 bases of the junction unmatched. Here the CDR3 DNA reads TGTGCCAGCAGCGAAGGGACAGTAGTTAACTATGGCTACACCTTC. This gives the protein CASSEGTVVNYGYTF.

This rearrangement joins TRBV12-5 to TRBJ1-5; D gene ambiguous. CDR3 length: 14 amino acids. Germline CDR1 and CDR2: LGHNT and FRNRAP. The V end lost 3 bases, the J end lost 6 bases, and 12 bases lay between the germline ends. CDR3 sequence (DNA): TGTGCTAGTGGTTTAGGGAATACCCCTCAGCCCCAGCATTTT. This sequence encodes CASGLGNTPQPQHF.

The genes are TRBV11-2 and TRBJ2-7; 7 positions agree with TRBD1. With V trimmed by 4 bases and J by 1 base, 10 bases remained unmatched. CDR3 length equals 16 residues. Germline CDR1 is SGHAT and CDR2 is FQNNGV. The CDR3: CASSYHPNRGSYEQYF. For the CDR3, the DNA is TGTGCCAGCAGCTACCACCCTAACAGGGGATCCTACGAGCAGTACTTC.

This rearrangement joins TRBV4-1 to TRBJ1-3; tentatively, D is TRBD1 (5 bases). Germline values: CDR1 MGHRA, CDR2 YSYEKL. This CDR3 spans 18 amino acids. The V end lost 0 bases, the J end lost 0 bases, and 15 bases lay between the germline ends. This CDR3 reads CASSQDRRAQGSGNTIYF. The DNA for the CDR3 is TGCGCCAGCAGCCAAGATCGGCGGGCCCAGGGCTCTGGAAACACCATATATTTT.

The chain carries TRBV5-4 and TRBJ1-4; no firm D call. The CDR3 totals 11 residues. Germline CDR1 is SGHNT and CDR2 is YYREEE (reference sequence). Trimming shortened V by 2 bases and J by 8 bases, and 4 bases separated the two germline ends. CDR3 DNA: TGTGCCAGCAGCTTAGGAGAAAAACTGTTTTTT. This encodes CASSLGEKLFF.

The chain links TRBV7-2 to TRBJ1-1; 7 bases are shared with TRBD1. CDR1 and CDR2 from the germline V gene are SGHTA and FQGNSA. V gave up 5 bases and J gave up 2 bases; unmatched junction bases: 5. The CDR3 runs 14 residues. The CDR3 bases are TGTGCCAGCAGCACCGGGACAGATAACACTGAAGCTTTCTTT. As protein: CASSTGTDNTEAFF.

The chain employs TRBV19 and TRBJ2-1, with 10 nucleotides matching TRBD2. The ends lost 5 bases at V and 4 bases at J; junction bases unmatched: 8. This CDR3 is 16 amino acids long. CDR1 is LNHDA and CDR2 is SQIVND in the germline V gene (reference sequence). The CDR3 spells CASSLPSGGDYNEQFF. DNA of the CDR3: TGTGCCAGTAGTCTTCCGAGCGGGGGGGATTACAATGAGCAGTTCTTC.

The chain combines TRBV4-3 with TRBJ2-7; 10 bases line up with TRBD1. The CDR3 is 16 residues long. The germline V gene encodes CDR1 LGHNA and CDR2 YSLEER. V was pared by 0 bases and J by 7 bases, with 9 bases of the junction left unmatched. CDR3 loop: CASSQDTGTGVGEQYF. CDR3 bases: TGCGCCAGCAGCCAAGATACAGGGACAGGGGTCGGGGAGCAGTACTTC.

This clone was picked up one time. This chain connects TRBV11-2 to TRBJ2-3, with D perhaps given as TRBD1 or TRBD2 (5 bases each). Germline CDR1 reads SGHAT; CDR2 reads FQNNGV. The V and J ends lost 5 bases and 6 bases respectively, with 24 bases between them. The CDR3 sequence is 17 residues long. The CDR3 protein is CASSAQSGTERADTQYF. Written as DNA, the CDR3 is TGTGCCAGCAGCGCACAATCCGGGACGGAGAGGGCGGATACGCAGTATTTT.

The chain carries TRBV5-8 and TRBJ1-1, with D uncertain. The CDR3 has 14 residues. Trimming cost V 6 bases and J 0 bases, with 12 bases left between them. Germline lookup yields CDR1 SGHTS and CDR2 YDEGEE. The CDR3 bases are TGTGCCAGCAACGTTCCCGGTTTGAACACTGAAGCTTTCTTT. This gives the protein CASNVPGLNTEAFF.

This chain uses TRBV27 with TRBJ1-5; D not resolved. Trimming took 9 bases from V and 5 from J, leaving 11 bases between them. Germline values: CDR1 MNHEY, CDR2 SMNVEV (reference sequence). The CDR3 totals 12 residues. CDR3 residues: CASSSGDQPQHF. For the CDR3, the DNA is TGTGCCAGTTCATCCGGGGATCAGCCCCAGCATTTT.

The rearrangement links TRBV7-8 to TRBJ2-7, with D tentatively TRBD1 or TRBD2 (5 bases each). Trimming took 1 base from V and 3 from J, leaving 10 bases between them. The germline V gene has CDR1 SGHVS and CDR2 FQNEAQ. This CDR3 has 14 residues. The CDR3 protein is CASSLVGPSYEQYF. CDR3 sequence (DNA): TGTGCCAGCAGCTTAGTGGGACCCAGCTACGAGCAGTACTTC.

CDR3 region: CASITLQRGVQYF. In DNA form, the CDR3 reads TGTGCCAGCATCACACTTCAGAGGGGGGTCCAGTACTTC. V is TRBV6-1 and J is TRBJ2-5; D may match TRBD1 or TRBD2 (6 bases each). The CDR3 totals 13 residues. Germline V gives CDR1 MNHNS, CDR2 SASEGT. Deletions cut 7 bases from V and 10 bases from J, with 19 bases between.

The CDR3 sequence is CAWKDRNTEAFF. Written as DNA, the CDR3 is TGTGCCTGGAAGGACAGGAACACTGAAGCTTTCTTT. The genes are TRBV30 and TRBJ1-1, with D maybe TRBD1 (6 bases). This CDR3 contains 12 residues. The V end lost 4 bases, the J end lost 1 base, and 7 bases lay between the germline ends. Germline loops: CDR1 GTSNPN, CDR2 SVGIG (reference sequence).

The chain uses TRBV4-3 and TRBJ2-7; the D is unclear. The ends were cut back, 0 bases at V and 5 bases at J, with 11 bases in the middle. The CDR3 covers 14 residues. CDR1 and CDR2 (germline): LGHNA, YSLEER. The CDR3 is CASSQENFNNEQYF. The CDR3 coding sequence is TGCGCCAGCAGCCAAGAGAACTTTAATAACGAGCAGTACTTC.

The chain carries TRBV6-5 and TRBJ2-3; D uncertain. Trimming cost V 7 bases and J 0 bases, with 11 bases left between them. CDR3 length: 14 residues. Germline-derived CDR1 and CDR2 are MNHEY and SVGAGI. Here the CDR3 DNA reads TGTGCCAGCAAAACGGACGCCAGCACAGATACGCAGTATTTT. This codes for CASKTDASTDTQYF.

The chain has TRBV9 and TRBJ2-3; the D call may be TRBD1 or TRBD2 (6 bases each). Trimming left V 3 bases short and J 1 base short, with 12 bases between. The CDR3 consists of 15 residues. The V gene's germline CDR1 is SGDLS and CDR2 YYNGEE. In nucleotides, the CDR3 is TGTGCCAGCAGCGATGGAGGGGGAGGCACAGATACGCAGTATTTT. Protein: CASSDGGGGTDTQYF.

Of note for this clone: One end of the junction is discordant with germline, which a read error may explain. The chain has TRBV29-1 and TRBJ1-4; 8 nucleotides align to TRBD1. This CDR3 comprises 11 residues. Germline CDR1 is SQVTM and CDR2 is ANQGSEA. The DNA of the CDR3 is TGCAGCGCCCAATCTGGGGACAGGTTGGCTTTT. Protein sequence: CSAQSGDRLAF.

V usage is TRBV25-1 and J usage is TRBJ1-4, with 8 bases identical to TRBD1. Trimming took 4 bases from V and 9 from J; bases not matched to a gene: 7. CDR1 and CDR2 (germline): MGHDK, SYGVNS. The CDR3 length is 14 residues. Here the CDR3 reads CASSVPGQVQKLFF. The CDR3 bases are TGTGCCAGCAGTGTCCCGGGACAGGTACAAAAACTGTTTTTT.

The chain couples TRBV9 to TRBJ2-2; 14 positions match TRBD2. V was clipped by 3 bases and J by 7 bases; unmatched bases: 5. The CDR3 is 16 amino acids. Germline V gives CDR1 SGDLS, CDR2 YYNGEE. For the CDR3, the DNA is TGTGCCAGCAGCGCGGGACTAGCGGGAGATAACGGGGAGCTGTTTTTT. As protein: CASSAGLAGDNGELFF.

V usage is TRBV18 and J usage is TRBJ2-7; TRBD2 is a possible D gene (5 bases). Germline values: CDR1 KGHSH, CDR2 LQKENI. Trimming left V 6 bases short and J 4 bases short, with 22 bases between. The CDR3 spans 16 residues. The CDR3 spells CASSGREGHLGYEQYF. DNA of the CDR3: TGTGCCAGCTCTGGAAGAGAGGGCCACCTCGGATACGAGCAGTACTTC.

The chain couples TRBV7-9 to TRBJ1-2, with TRBD1 as a possible D gene (5 bases). Trimming stripped 1 base from V and 8 bases from J, with 17 bases between. The germline V gene encodes CDR1 SEHNR and CDR2 FQNEAQ (reference sequence). The CDR3 is 15 residues long. The CDR3, as DNA: TGTGCCAGCAGCTTAGGCAGGGTCCCCTCGGAGGGCTACACCTTC. Translated, it gives CASSLGRVPSEGYTF.

V usage is TRBV4-3 and J usage is TRBJ2-7; the D gene could be TRBD1 or TRBD2 (5 bases each). Trimming removed 0 bases from V and 5 bases from J, with 14 bases in between. The germline gives CDR1 LGHNA, CDR2 YSLEER. CDR3 length: 15 amino acids. The CDR3 protein is CASSQEGDPGDEQYF. As DNA, the CDR3 is TGCGCCAGCAGCCAAGAGGGGGATCCCGGGGACGAGCAGTACTTC.